This T cell receptor (beta chain) stems from a study of T cell repertoires in cytomegalovirus infection. Study at large: From public TCR beta signatures came an indication of both CMV infection and matching HLA type. General study points: Cumulative frequency of public TCR beta families picked out carriers of CMV plus the relevant HLA. Dominating the ex vivo response were TCR beta clonotypes that were CMV-specific and HLA-C-restricted.

Comment on this clonotype: The antigen remains unidentified. This may come from a read error, since a much larger clone is one base off.

Trimming removed 7 bases from V and 3 bases from J; junction bases left unmatched: 13. The CDR3 spans 16 residues. One entry per CDR3 protein, called by TCRdb with MiXCR from the reads. The sample records about 68,000 distinct CDR3 sequences, more than 20% being singletons. This sequence joins TRBV12-3 or TRBV12-4 and TRBJ1-2; 8 bases match TRBD1. The receptor's source is a human donor in good health (CMV status not recorded). Some clones in this sample may be carry-over from other donors' samples. The specimen sequenced was PBMCs, sequenced either directly or after in vitro stimulation (not recorded which). The CDR3 DNA follows: TGTGCCAGCACTTCTTGGGGGAAGACAGGGGACTATGGCTACACCTTC. Residues: CASTSWGKTGDYGYTF.